The 28 T cell receptor beta chains presented below share a single source sample, sequenced in a study of cytomegalovirus exposure and HLA in healthy donors. The PCR was carried out with 60 Vbeta primers and 13 Jbeta primers. Using immunoSEQ multiplex PCR, the repertoire was profiled, and TCRdb retains in-frame clones only, with some absent. The table shows 200,000 or so clones, with approximately 81% occurring only once. Sequencing input: PBMCs. These receptors were taken from a man between 45 and 60 years old in good health and CMV-seronegative.

The chain couples TRBV25-1 to TRBJ2-5, with D perhaps TRBD2 (5 bases). The length of the CDR3 is 13 residues. V shed 4 bases and J shed 7 bases, with 13 bases lying between them. CDR1 is MGHDK and CDR2 is SYGVNS in the germline V gene. The CDR3, as DNA: TGTGCCAGCAGTGGCGGGTGGTGGACGACCCAGTACTTC. Its protein product is CASSGGWWTTQYF.

This chain connects TRBV5-4 to TRBJ2-7; 10 bases are a match to TRBD2. This CDR3 spans 19 amino acids. The germline V gene encodes CDR1 SGHNT and CDR2 YYREEE (reference sequence). The V gene end was trimmed by 2 bases and the J gene end by 2 bases; junction bases not matched to a gene: 16. The CDR3 DNA reads TGTGCCAGCAGCTTCCGAGGAGGGGTGAGCGGGGGGGTAACCTACGAGCAGTACTTC. Encoded protein: CASSFRGGVSGGVTYEQYF.

V is TRBV7-9 and J is TRBJ1-1, with D unresolved. V was pared by 5 bases and J by 1 base, with 20 bases between. CDR1 SEHNR and CDR2 FQNEAQ come from the germline V gene (reference sequence). CDR3 length equals 17 residues. The CDR3 protein is CASSPKPPGGANTEAFF. The CDR3 DNA follows: TGTGCCAGCAGCCCAAAACCCCCGGGAGGCGCGAACACTGAAGCTTTCTTT.

This chain links TRBV19 with TRBJ1-5, with D unclear. Trimming stripped 5 bases from V and 3 bases from J, with 8 bases between. The CDR3 is made up of 13 amino acids. Germline-derived CDR1 and CDR2 are LNHDA and SQIVND (reference sequence). The CDR3 sequence: CASSAVTNQPQHF. As DNA, the CDR3 is TGTGCCAGTAGTGCGGTCACCAATCAGCCCCAGCATTTT.

The J gene is TRBJ2-1, the V gene TRBV27, with D uncertain. There are 15 residues in the CDR3. Germline CDR1 MNHEY, CDR2 SMNVEV (reference sequence). V was trimmed by 0 bases and J by 6 bases, leaving 12 bases between them. This CDR3 reads CASSLSLRRLNEQFF. The DNA of the CDR3 is TGTGCCAGCAGTTTATCGCTCAGGCGTCTCAATGAGCAGTTCTTC.

The chain is built from TRBV19 and TRBJ2-2, with 7 nucleotides matching TRBD2. The CDR3 has 15 amino acids. Germline V gene data show CDR1 as LNHDA and CDR2 as SQIVND (reference sequence). The J segment lost 5 bases and the V segment lost 6 bases, leaving 9 bases of the junction unmatched. CDR3 bases: TGTGCCAGTAGGCGGGGGACCGTCTTGACCGGGGAGCTGTTTTTT. Its translation is CASRRGTVLTGELFF.

This chain uses TRBV7-2 with TRBJ2-1, with 8 bases identical to TRBD2. CDR1 is SGHTA, CDR2 FQGNSA, per germline. Unmatched junction bases numbered 15, after V lost 3 bases and J lost 8 bases. The CDR3 is made up of 17 amino acids. The CDR3 loop reads CASSLRGAGGSPHEQFF. The CDR3 bases are TGTGCCAGCAGCTTGAGGGGTGCGGGGGGCTCCCCACATGAGCAGTTCTTC. Filled out from reference TRBV7-2 and TRBJ2-1, the complete variable domain reads GAGVSQSPSNKVTEKGKDVELRCDPISGHTALYWYRQSLGQGLEFLIYFQGNSAPDKSGLPSDRFSAERTGGSVSTLTIQRTQQEDSAVYLCASSLRGAGGSPHEQFFGPGTRLTVL.

The V call is TRBV19, the J call TRBJ2-5, with D possibly being TRBD1 (5 bases). V dropped 3 bases and J dropped 5 bases, with 16 bases sitting between them. This CDR3 has 15 residues. From germline, CDR1 is LNHDA and CDR2 SQIVND (reference sequence). The CDR3: CASSMGRSKGETQYF. As DNA, the CDR3 is TGTGCCAGTAGTATGGGGCGGTCCAAGGGCGAGACCCAGTACTTC. The full variable domain, in which reference TRBV19 and TRBJ2-5 provide the parts outside the CDR3, is DGGITQSPKYLFRKEGQNVTLSCEQNLNHDAMYWYRQDPGQGLRLIYYSQIVNDFQKGDIAEGYSVSREKKESFPLTVTSAQKNPTAFYLCASSMGRSKGETQYFGPGTRLLVL.

A single count supports this clone. This chain links TRBV27 with TRBJ1-2; D is perhaps TRBD1 (5 bases). CDR3 length equals 13 residues. Germline V gives CDR1 MNHEY, CDR2 SMNVEV (reference sequence). V lost 9 bases and J lost 3, with 14 bases in between. This chain's CDR3 is CASRRGTDYGYTF. For the CDR3, the DNA is TGTGCCAGTAGGCGGGGGACGGACTATGGCTACACCTTC.

The J gene is TRBJ1-6, the V gene TRBV6-5, with no clear D. With 3 bases removed from V and 8 bases from J, the gap between germline ends came to 11 bases. Germline V lookup: CDR1 MNHEY, CDR2 SVGAGI. CDR3 size: 14 residues. CDR3 DNA: TGTGCCAGCAGTTATAGCGGCCCCGATTCACCCCTCCACTTT. Its protein product is CASSYSGPDSPLHF.

This sequence joins TRBV5-4 and TRBJ2-2; D is perhaps TRBD2 (5 bases). CDR3 length: 15 amino acids. Trimming took 0 bases from V and 3 from J, leaving 9 bases between them. Germline CDR1 reads SGHNT; CDR2 reads YYREEE (reference sequence). CDR3 protein: CASSLARDYTGELFF. Here the CDR3 DNA reads TGTGCCAGCAGCTTGGCTCGGGATTACACCGGGGAGCTGTTTTTT. The variable domain in full, with the rest retrieved from reference TRBV5-4 and TRBJ2-2, is ETGVTQSPTHLIKTRGQQVTLRCSSQSGHNTVSWYQQALGQGPQFIFQYYREEENGRGNFPPRFSGLQFPNYSSELNVNALELDDSALYLCASSLARDYTGELFFGEGSRLTVL.

V gene TRBV7-9 combines with J gene TRBJ2-6, with D perhaps matching TRBD1 (6 bases). V shed 5 bases and J shed 1 base, with 9 bases lying between them. Germline V gives CDR1 SEHNR, CDR2 FQNEAQ (reference sequence). The CDR3 length is 15 residues. CDR3 loop: CASSKTGSGANVLTF. DNA of the CDR3: TGTGCCAGCAGCAAAACAGGGTCTGGGGCCAACGTCCTGACTTTC.

In its sample, this clone was seen once. The gene calls are TRBV18 and TRBJ2-1; 8 bases are a match to TRBD1. Trimming took 4 bases from V and 5 from J; bases not matched to a gene: 7. Germline-derived CDR1 and CDR2 are KGHSH and LQKENI. This CDR3 has 15 residues. DNA for the CDR3: TGTGCCAGCTCACATGGACAGGGCGGGAACAATGAGCAGTTCTTC. Translating gives CASSHGQGGNNEQFF.

This clone was seen just once. The gene calls are TRBV12-5 and TRBJ1-1; the D gene is possibly TRBD1 (6 bases). Trimming took off 7 bases at V and 5 bases at J, with 23 bases between the two ends. This CDR3 has 16 residues. Germline V gene data show CDR1 as LGHNT and CDR2 as FRNRAP. CDR3 nucleotide sequence: TGTGCTAGTGTACCTGGGGGTAGGGGGATTATGACTGAAGCTTTCTTT. Its translation: CASVPGGRGIMTEAFF. The complete variable domain, with remaining parts taken from reference TRBV12-5 and TRBJ1-1, reads DARVTQTPRHKVTEMGQEVTMRCQPILGHNTVFWYRQTMMQGLELLAYFRNRAPLDDSGMPKDRFSAEMPDATLATLKIQPSEPRDSAVYFCASVPGGRGIMTEAFFGQGTRLTVV.

This clone occurred a few times. This chain uses TRBV6-5 with TRBJ2-7, with 9 positions matching TRBD1. Germline CDR1 and CDR2: MNHEY and SVGAGI. The CDR3 sequence is 14 residues long. V shed 5 bases, J shed 5 bases, and the junction held 7 bases outside the gene matches. The CDR3 protein is CASSREGQGHEQYF. CDR3 nucleotide sequence: TGTGCCAGCAGTCGAGAGGGACAGGGCCACGAGCAGTACTTC.

J is TRBJ1-3 and V is TRBV6-5; the D is unclear. Trimming stripped 0 bases from V and 0 bases from J, with 9 bases between. From germline, CDR1 is MNHEY and CDR2 SVGAGI. The CDR3 is 16 amino acids. Written as DNA, the CDR3 is TGTGCCAGCAGTTACTCGTTCCTAAACTCTGGAAACACCATATATTTT. It specifies CASSYSFLNSGNTIYF.

About this clone: One junction end disagrees with the germline gene, perhaps due to a read error. The chain employs TRBV7-9 and TRBJ1-3, with 8 bases lining up with TRBD1. Germline CDR1 SEHNR, CDR2 FQNEAQ (reference sequence). This CDR3 has 11 residues. Here the CDR3 DNA reads TGTTCCAGCAGCTTAGGGACAGGCTGGTATTTT. Protein product: CSSSLGTGWYF. Together with reference TRBV7-9 and TRBJ1-3, the CDR3 gives the full variable domain: DTGVSQNPRHKITKRGQNVTFRCDPISEHNRLYWYRQTLGQGPEFLTYFQNEAQLEKSRLLSDRFSAERPKGSFSTLEIQRTEQGDSAMYLCSSSLGTGWYFGEGSWLTVV.

V usage is TRBV11-3 and J usage is TRBJ1-5; D gene uncertain. The CDR3 sequence is 16 residues long. Looked up from germline, CDR1 is SGHNT and CDR2 is YENEEA. Trimming left V 4 bases short and J 0 bases short, with 13 bases between. In DNA, the CDR3 is TGTGCCAGCAGCTCGAGTCTTCACCCTAGCAATCAGCCCCAGCATTTT. Protein product: CASSSSLHPSNQPQHF.

This clone was recorded only once. The chain carries TRBV30 and TRBJ1-3, with 7 positions matching TRBD1. With 2 bases clipped from V and 0 bases from J, the junction kept 13 bases outside the gene matches. This CDR3 is built from 18 residues. Germline V gene data show CDR1 as GTSNPN and CDR2 as SVGIG (reference sequence). Here the CDR3 DNA reads TGTGCCTGGAGTACAGGGGTACCGCGAACCTACTCTGGAAACACCATATATTTT. Translated: CAWSTGVPRTYSGNTIYF.

The chain links TRBV7-8 to TRBJ2-2; TRBD2 is a possible D gene (6 bases). This CDR3 is 13 amino acids long. The germline gives CDR1 SGHVS, CDR2 FQNEAQ. V lost 4 bases and J lost 6, with 9 bases in between. The CDR3 protein is CASSSGLSGELFF. CDR3 DNA: TGTGCCAGCAGCTCAGGACTATCCGGGGAGCTGTTTTTT.

Only one count was recorded for this clone. The V call is TRBV5-5, the J call TRBJ2-3, with D possibly TRBD1 on 6 matching bases. Germline values: CDR1 SGHKS, CDR2 YYEKEE (reference sequence). V was trimmed by 0 bases and J by 3 bases, leaving 11 bases between them. This CDR3 spans 15 amino acids. The CDR3 spells CASSLEGVGTDTQYF. The CDR3 DNA follows: TGTGCCAGCAGCTTGGAGGGGGTGGGGACAGATACGCAGTATTTT. The full variable domain, rest sourced from reference TRBV5-5 and TRBJ2-3, is DAGVTQSPTHLIKTRGQQVTLRCSPISGHKSVSWYQQVLGQGPQFIFQYYEKEERGRGNFPDRFSARQFPNYSSELNVNALLLGDSALYLCASSLEGVGTDTQYFGPGTRLTVL.

The genes are TRBV2 and TRBJ1-1; D remains unclear. The CDR3 runs 14 residues. Per germline, CDR1 SNHLY and CDR2 FYNNEI. V lost 5 bases to trimming and J lost 3 bases, with 13 bases between them. The CDR3 nucleotides are TGTGCCAGCAGTCTTTTTAGCTTGGACACTGAAGCTTTCTTT. Translation gives CASSLFSLDTEAFF.

The chain links TRBV5-1 to TRBJ1-4; TRBD1 matches at 9 bases. Trimming cost V 5 bases and J 8 bases; bases outside gene matches: 13. The CDR3 runs 16 residues. Germline V lookup: CDR1 SGHRS, CDR2 YFSETQ. The CDR3: CASSRRSIGQGEKLFF. The CDR3 nucleotides read TGCGCCAGCAGTCGCCGCTCAATAGGACAGGGGGAAAAACTGTTTTTT.

This chain links TRBV29-1 with TRBJ2-1, with D perhaps matching TRBD2 (6 bases). The CDR3 extends over 12 amino acids. In germline, CDR1 is SQVTM, CDR2 ANQGSEA. V was pared by 6 bases and J by 9 bases, with 15 bases between. DNA for the CDR3: TGCAGCGTGAGGCGGGGAACGGTTGAGCAGTTCTTC. It codes for CSVRRGTVEQFF.

As for this clone: Given the absence of the conserved phenylalanine or tryptophan at the CDR3 end, a read error is likely. The chain combines TRBV5-6 with TRBJ1-3; D is undetermined. Germline lookup yields CDR1 SGHDT and CDR2 YYEEEE. Trimming took 2 bases from V and 0 from J, leaving 6 bases between them. This CDR3 comprises 14 residues. Written as DNA, the CDR3 is TGTGCCAGCAGCTTCGGCGACTCTGGAAACACCATATATTCT. Translation: CASSFGDSGNTIYS.

The chain has TRBV10-3 and TRBJ2-7; 7 nucleotides match TRBD1. The trim removed 5 bases at V and 3 bases at J, leaving 4 bases unmatched. The CDR3 length is 13 residues. CDR1 is ENHRY and CDR2 is SYGVKD in the germline V gene. This CDR3 reads CAISPGQSYEQYF. The CDR3 nucleotides read TGTGCCATCAGTCCGGGACAGAGCTACGAGCAGTACTTC.

V and J are TRBV5-1 and TRBJ2-7; D possibly corresponds to TRBD1 (6 bases). The germline V and J ends were trimmed by 0 bases and 4 bases, with 14 bases remaining between them. The CDR3 has 15 residues. CDR1 SGHRS and CDR2 YFSETQ come from the germline V gene. CDR3 amino acids: CASSLGLTGIYEQYF. The CDR3, as DNA: TGCGCCAGCAGCTTGGGCCTTACAGGGATTTACGAGCAGTACTTC.

About this clone itself: This clone may be a read error of a much larger clone one base away. The rearrangement uses TRBV7-2 and TRBJ1-4; 11 nucleotides line up with TRBD1. The trim removed 5 bases at V and 5 bases at J, leaving 1 base unmatched. The CDR3 spans 14 residues. CDR1 and CDR2 (germline): SGHTA, FQGNSA. The CDR3 region has the DNA TGTGCCAGCAGCCGGGACAGGGGGAATGAAAAACTGTTTTTT. Translation: CASSRDRGNEKLFF.